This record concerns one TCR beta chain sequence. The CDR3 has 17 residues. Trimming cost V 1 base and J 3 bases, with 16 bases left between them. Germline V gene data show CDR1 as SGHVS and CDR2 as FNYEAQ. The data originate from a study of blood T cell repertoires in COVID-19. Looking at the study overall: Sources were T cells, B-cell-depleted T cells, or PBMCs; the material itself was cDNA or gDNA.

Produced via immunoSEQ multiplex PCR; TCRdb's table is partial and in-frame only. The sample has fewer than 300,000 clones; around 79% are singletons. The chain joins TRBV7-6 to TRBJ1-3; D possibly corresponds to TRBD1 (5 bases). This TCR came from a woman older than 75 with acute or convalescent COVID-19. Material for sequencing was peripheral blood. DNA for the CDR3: TGTGCCAGCAGCTTAGGGGTGGTAGGGGCTTTTGGAAACACCATATATTTT. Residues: CASSLGVVGAFGNTIYF.